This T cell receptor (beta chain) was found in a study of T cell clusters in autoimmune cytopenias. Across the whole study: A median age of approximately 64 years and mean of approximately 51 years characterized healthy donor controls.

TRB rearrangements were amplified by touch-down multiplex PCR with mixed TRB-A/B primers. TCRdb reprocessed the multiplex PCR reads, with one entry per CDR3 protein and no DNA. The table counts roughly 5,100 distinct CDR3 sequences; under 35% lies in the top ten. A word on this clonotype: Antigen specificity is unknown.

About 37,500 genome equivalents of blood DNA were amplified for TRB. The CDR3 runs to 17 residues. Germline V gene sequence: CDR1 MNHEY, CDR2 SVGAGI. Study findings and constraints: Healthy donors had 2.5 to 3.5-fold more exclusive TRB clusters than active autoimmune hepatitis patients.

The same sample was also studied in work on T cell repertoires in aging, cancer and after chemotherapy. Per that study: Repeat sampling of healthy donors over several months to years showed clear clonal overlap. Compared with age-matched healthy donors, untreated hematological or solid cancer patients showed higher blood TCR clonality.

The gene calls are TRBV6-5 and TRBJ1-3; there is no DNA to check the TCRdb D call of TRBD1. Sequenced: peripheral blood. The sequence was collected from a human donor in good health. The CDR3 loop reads CASSSSSRGLFGNTIYF.